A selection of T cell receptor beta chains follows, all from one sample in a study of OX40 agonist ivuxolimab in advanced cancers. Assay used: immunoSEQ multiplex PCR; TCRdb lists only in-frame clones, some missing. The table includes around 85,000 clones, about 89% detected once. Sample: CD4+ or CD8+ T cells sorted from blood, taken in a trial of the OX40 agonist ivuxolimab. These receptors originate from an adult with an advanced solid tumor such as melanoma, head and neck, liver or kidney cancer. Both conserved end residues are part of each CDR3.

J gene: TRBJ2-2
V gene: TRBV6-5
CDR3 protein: CASSYSVRGAGELFF

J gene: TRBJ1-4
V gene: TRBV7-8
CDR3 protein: CASSRSRIRELGEKLFF

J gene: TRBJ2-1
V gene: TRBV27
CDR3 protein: CASSLSRGGLNEQFF

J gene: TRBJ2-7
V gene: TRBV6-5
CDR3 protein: CASSYSNPDYEQYF

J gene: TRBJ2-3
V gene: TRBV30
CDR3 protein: CAWAAGTGGDTQYF

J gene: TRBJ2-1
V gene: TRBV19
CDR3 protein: CASSMSPVF

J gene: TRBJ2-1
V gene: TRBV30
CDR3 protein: CAWSESYNEQFF

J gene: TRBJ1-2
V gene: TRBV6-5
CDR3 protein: CASSYSTDYGYTF

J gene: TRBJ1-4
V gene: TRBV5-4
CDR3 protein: CASSFYGGTEKLFF

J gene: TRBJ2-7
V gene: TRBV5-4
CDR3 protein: CASSSEDRLGYEQYF

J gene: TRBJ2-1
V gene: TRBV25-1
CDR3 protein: CASSWEFGVHNEQFF

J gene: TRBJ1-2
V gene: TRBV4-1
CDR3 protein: CASSQVYGTGGYTF

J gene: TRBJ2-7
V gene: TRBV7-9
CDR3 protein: CASSLDTSGYEQYF

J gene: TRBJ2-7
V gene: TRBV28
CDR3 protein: CASVPRGPYEQYF

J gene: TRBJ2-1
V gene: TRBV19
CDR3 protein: CASSIPGTEGEQFF

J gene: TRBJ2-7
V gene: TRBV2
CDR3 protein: CASSVVGGPGEQYF

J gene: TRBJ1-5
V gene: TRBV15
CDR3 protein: CATRRTGVDQPQHF

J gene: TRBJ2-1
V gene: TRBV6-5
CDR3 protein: CASRSASGGSNEQFF

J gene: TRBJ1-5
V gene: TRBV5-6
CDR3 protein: CASSLEAGSNQPQHF

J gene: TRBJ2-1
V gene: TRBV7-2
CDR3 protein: CASSLLAGDNEQFF

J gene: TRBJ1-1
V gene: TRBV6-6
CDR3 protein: CASSGGGNTEAFF

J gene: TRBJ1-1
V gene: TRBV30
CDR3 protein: CAWGTENMNTEAFF

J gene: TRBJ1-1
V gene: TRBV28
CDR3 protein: CASRGQDMNTEAFF

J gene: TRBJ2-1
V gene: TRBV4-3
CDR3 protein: CASSPLGVGNEQFF

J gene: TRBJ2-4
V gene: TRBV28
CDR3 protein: CASSSQPQTSGRGYIQYF

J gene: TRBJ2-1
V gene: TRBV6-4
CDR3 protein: CASRRNRGNEQFF

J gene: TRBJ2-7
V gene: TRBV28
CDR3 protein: CASSLSLQLNSSYEQYF

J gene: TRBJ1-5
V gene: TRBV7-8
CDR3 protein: CASSLGRSNQPQHF

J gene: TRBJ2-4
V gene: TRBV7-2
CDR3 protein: CASRSIAGAKNIQYF

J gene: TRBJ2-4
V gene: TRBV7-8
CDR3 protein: CASSLLLAGEGDIQYF

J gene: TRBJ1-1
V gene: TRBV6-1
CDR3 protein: CASIRGTEAFF

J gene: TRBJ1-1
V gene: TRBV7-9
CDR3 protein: CASRKVGTEAFF

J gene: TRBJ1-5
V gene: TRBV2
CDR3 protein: CASRNEGYSNQPQHF

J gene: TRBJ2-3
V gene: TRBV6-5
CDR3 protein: CASSYLGPEDTQYF

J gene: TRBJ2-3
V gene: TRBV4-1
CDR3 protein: CASSQSGSTDTQYF

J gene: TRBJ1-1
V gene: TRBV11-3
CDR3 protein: CASAHRGTEAFF

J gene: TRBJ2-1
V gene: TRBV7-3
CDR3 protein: CASSLGLAGVINEQFF

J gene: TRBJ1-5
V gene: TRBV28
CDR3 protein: CASSEGQPQHF

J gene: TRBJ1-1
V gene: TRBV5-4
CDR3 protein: CASSDLSGEYTEAFF

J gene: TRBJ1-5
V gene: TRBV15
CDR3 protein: CATSGGQGRYQPQHF

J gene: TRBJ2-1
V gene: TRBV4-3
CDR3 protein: CASSPLGEGPYNEQFF

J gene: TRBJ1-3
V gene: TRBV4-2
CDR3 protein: CASSQGRGAGNTIYF

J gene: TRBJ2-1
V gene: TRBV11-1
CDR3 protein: CASSLHQLAGVVEQFF

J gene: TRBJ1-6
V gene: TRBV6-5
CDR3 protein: CATAGGAGSPLHF

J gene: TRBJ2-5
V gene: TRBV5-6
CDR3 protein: CASVLREMFSYQETQYF

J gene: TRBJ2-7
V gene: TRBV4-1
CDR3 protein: CASSQEFWTASSYEQYF

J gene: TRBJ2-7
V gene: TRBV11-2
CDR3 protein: CASSLDYYEQYF

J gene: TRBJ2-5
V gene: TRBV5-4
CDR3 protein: CASSLGILYQETQYF

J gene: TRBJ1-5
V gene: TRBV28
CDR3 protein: CASSPRQGGREKNQPQHF

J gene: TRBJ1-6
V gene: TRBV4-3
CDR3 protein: CASSQVVRFNNSPLHF

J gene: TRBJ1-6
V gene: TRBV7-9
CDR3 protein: CASSLGSGVNNSPLHF

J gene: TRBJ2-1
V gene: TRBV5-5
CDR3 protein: CASSLAAEQFF

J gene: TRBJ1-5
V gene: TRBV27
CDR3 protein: CASSPGGGNQPQHF

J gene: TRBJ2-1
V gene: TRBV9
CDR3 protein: CASSVEGNEQFF

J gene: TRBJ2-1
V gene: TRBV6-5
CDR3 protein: CASSLGPHNEQFF